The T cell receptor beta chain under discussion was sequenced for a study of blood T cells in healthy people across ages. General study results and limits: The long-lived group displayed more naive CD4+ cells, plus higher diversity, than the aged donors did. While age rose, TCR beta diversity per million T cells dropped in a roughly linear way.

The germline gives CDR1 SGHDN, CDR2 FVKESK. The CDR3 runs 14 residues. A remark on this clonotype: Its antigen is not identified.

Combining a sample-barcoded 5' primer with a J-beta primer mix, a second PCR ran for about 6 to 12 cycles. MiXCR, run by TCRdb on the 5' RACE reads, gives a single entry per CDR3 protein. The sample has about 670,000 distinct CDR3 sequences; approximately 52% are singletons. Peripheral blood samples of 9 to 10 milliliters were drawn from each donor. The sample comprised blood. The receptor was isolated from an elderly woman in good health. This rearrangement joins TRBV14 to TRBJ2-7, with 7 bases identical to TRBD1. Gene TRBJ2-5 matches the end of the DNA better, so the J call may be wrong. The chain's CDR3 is CASSRQTGLETQYF. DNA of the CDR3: TGTGCCAGCAGCCGACAGACAGGGTTAGAGACCCAGTACTTC.